The 22 T cell receptor beta chains below all came from one sample that was sequenced in a study of beta chain features in type 1 diabetes. Since all of the isolated RNA was reverse transcribed, expressed TCRB transcripts were what got sequenced. Libraries were prepared by immunoSEQ multiplex PCR; TCRdb keeps only in-frame clonotypes and omits some of them. Found here are roughly 40,000 clones, roughly 49% of them singletons; the top ten hold more than 0.6%. Sample: central memory CD4+ T cells from blood. The receptors originated from a woman between 18 and 29 years old in good health.

The chain recombines TRBV10-3 with TRBJ2-3, with 7 bases matching TRBD1. After removal of 6 bases from V and 0 bases from J, the junction contained 3 bases not matched to a gene. The length of the CDR3 is 14 residues. Per the germline V gene, CDR1 is ENHRY and CDR2 is SYGVKD. The CDR3 sequence: CAISYRGSTDTQYF. The CDR3, as DNA: TGTGCCATCAGCTACAGGGGCAGCACAGATACGCAGTATTTT.

V gene TRBV30 combines with J gene TRBJ1-6, with D perhaps matching TRBD1 (6 bases). The CDR3 totals 14 residues. Trimming removed 1 base from V and 10 bases from J, with 14 bases in between. CDR1 is GTSNPN, CDR2 SVGIG, per germline (reference sequence). The CDR3: CAWSAGGPGSPLHF. In DNA form, the CDR3 reads TGTGCCTGGAGTGCCGGGGGGCCAGGGTCACCCCTCCACTTT.

The rearrangement joins TRBV5-1 to TRBJ2-3; perhaps TRBD1 as D (6 bases). The CDR3 runs 17 residues. Germline V lookup: CDR1 SGHRS, CDR2 YFSETQ. V lost 2 bases, J lost 6 bases, and 22 bases lay in between. This chain's CDR3 is CASSLPMGQQMVDTQYF. Written as DNA, the CDR3 is TGCGCCAGCAGCTTACCCATGGGACAACAAATGGTGGATACGCAGTATTTT.

The chain uses TRBV28 and TRBJ2-1, with 7 bases that match TRBD2. This CDR3 spans 15 amino acids. CDR1 is MDHEN, CDR2 SYDVKM, per germline. V lost 7 bases and J lost 4; bases outside the gene matches: 10. CDR3 nucleotide sequence: TGTGCCAGCACCCACCCGGCTAGCGGATACAATGAGCAGTTCTTC. Translated, it gives CASTHPASGYNEQFF.

This sequence joins TRBV7-9 and TRBJ1-1; a weak D match, TRBD1 (5 bases). The CDR3 covers 14 residues. Trimming took 4 bases from V and 5 from J, leaving 14 bases between them. CDR1 and CDR2 from the germline V gene are SEHNR and FQNEAQ (reference sequence). The CDR3 here is CASSWGEGKTEAFF. CDR3 DNA: TGTGCCAGCAGCTGGGGGGAGGGTAAGACTGAAGCTTTCTTT.

A few counts support this clone. The V gene is TRBV30, the J gene TRBJ2-3; D possibly corresponds to TRBD1 (5 bases). V dropped 0 bases and J dropped 7 bases, with 11 bases sitting between them. Per germline, CDR1 GTSNPN and CDR2 SVGIG (reference sequence). The CDR3 consists of 13 residues. The CDR3 coding sequence is TGTGCCTGGAGTGTACAGGCCTCCAATACGCAGTATTTT. Translated, it gives CAWSVQASNTQYF.

The sample holds a few counts of this clone. The rearrangement joins TRBV6-1 to TRBJ2-1, with D tentatively TRBD1 (6 bases). The CDR3 extends over 17 amino acids. V was cut by 4 bases and J by 0 bases, with 16 bases left in between. Germline CDR1 MNHNS, CDR2 SASEGT. CDR3 sequence (DNA): TGTGCCAGCAGTGTCGGTAGACAGGCATTCTCCTACAATGAGCAGTTCTTC. Translation: CASSVGRQAFSYNEQFF.

CDR3 loop: CASSTSQGGAEKLFF. In DNA, the CDR3 is TGTGCCAGCAGCACGTCCCAGGGCGGGGCTGAAAAACTGTTTTTT. The chain carries TRBV4-2 and TRBJ1-4, with D perhaps TRBD1 (5 bases). V was cut by 5 bases and J by 7 bases, with 17 bases left in between. The CDR3 loop spans 15 amino acids. From germline, CDR1 is LGHNA and CDR2 YNFKEQ.

The V and J genes are TRBV9 and TRBJ1-6, with 7 bases identical to TRBD1. This CDR3 has 15 amino acids. Germline CDR1 SGDLS, CDR2 YYNGEE. With 4 bases clipped from V and 8 bases from J, the junction kept 9 bases outside the gene matches. The CDR3 loop is CASSSRTGLDSPLHF. The CDR3 DNA follows: TGTGCCAGCAGCTCGCGGACAGGACTGGATTCACCCCTCCACTTT.

The chain recombines TRBV9 with TRBJ2-5, with TRBD1 matching over 10 bases. In germline, CDR1 is SGDLS, CDR2 YYNGEE. After removal of 2 bases from V and 2 bases from J, the junction contained 0 bases not matched to a gene. The CDR3 is 14 amino acids. Here the CDR3 reads CASSVGQGQETQYF. The CDR3 DNA reads as TGTGCCAGCAGCGTGGGACAGGGGCAAGAGACCCAGTACTTC. Full variable domain (remainder filled in from reference TRBV9 and TRBJ2-5): DSGVTQTPKHLITATGQRVTLRCSPRSGDLSVYWYQQSLDQGLQFLIQYYNGEERAKGNILERFSAQQFPDLHSELNLSSLELGDSALYFCASSVGQGQETQYFGPGTRLLVL.

This clone was seen only a few times. The chain carries TRBV2 and TRBJ2-7; 10 nucleotides match TRBD2. V dropped 3 bases and J dropped 0; count of bases not matched to a gene: 5. CDR3 length: 16 residues. Germline V lookup: CDR1 SNHLY, CDR2 FYNNEI. This chain's CDR3 is CASSEGLAISSYEQYF. The CDR3 DNA sequence: TGTGCCAGCAGTGAGGGACTAGCGATTAGCTCCTACGAGCAGTACTTC.

This chain joins TRBV15 and TRBJ2-1; possibly TRBD2 for D (6 bases). Trimming pared 5 bases from V and 2 bases from J, leaving 13 bases between. CDR3 length: 15 amino acids. Germline lookup yields CDR1 LNHNV and CDR2 YYDKDF (reference sequence). CDR3 sequence: CATSPGGPTYNEQFF. The CDR3, as DNA: TGTGCCACCAGCCCCGGGGGACCAACCTACAATGAGCAGTTCTTC.

The sample holds a few counts of this clone. The genes are TRBV6-5 and TRBJ1-3; the D gene is possibly TRBD1 (5 bases). Germline V gene data show CDR1 as MNHEY and CDR2 as SVGAGI. The V and J ends lost 6 bases and 0 bases respectively, with 12 bases between them. The CDR3 sequence is 15 residues long. The CDR3 reads CASSMTATSGNTIYF. DNA of the CDR3: TGTGCCAGCAGCATGACAGCCACCTCTGGAAACACCATATATTTT.

This clone came up a few times. The chain joins TRBV5-1 to TRBJ2-5; TRBD1 matches 8 bases. The length of the CDR3 is 15 residues. Germline V gene lookup returns CDR1 SGHRS and CDR2 YFSETQ. V gave up 4 bases and J gave up 1 base; unmatched junction bases: 6. CDR3 in amino acids: CASSPDRVGQETQYF. CDR3 coding DNA: TGCGCCAGCAGCCCGGACAGGGTGGGCCAAGAGACCCAGTACTTC.

This chain uses TRBV19 with TRBJ2-1; possible D gene TRBD1, 6 bases. CDR3 length: 15 amino acids. Trimming removed 3 bases at V and 7 bases at J, with 16 bases between. Germline V gene data show CDR1 as LNHDA and CDR2 as SQIVND (reference sequence). The CDR3 coding sequence is TGTGCCAGTAGTATTGGTAGCAGGGGTGGAAATGAGCAGTTCTTC. Translating it yields CASSIGSRGGNEQFF.

This clone was seen more than once but under ten times. The genes are TRBV10-2 and TRBJ2-5, with 8 bases lining up with TRBD2. Germline V CDR1 and CDR2: WSHSY, SAAADI. Germline trimming cut 0 bases from V and 9 bases from J; bases unmatched to any gene: 9. This CDR3 region has 15 residues. CDR3 nucleotide sequence: TGCGCCAGCAGTGAGTCAACAGCGGGAGCATGGTCCCAGTACTTC. Its protein product is CASSESTAGAWSQYF.

The sample holds a few counts of this clone. V gene TRBV5-6 combines with J gene TRBJ1-3, with TRBD1 matching 8 bases. Per germline, CDR1 SGHDT and CDR2 YYEEEE. The CDR3 is made up of 15 amino acids. Losses at the gene ends were 4 bases for V and 4 bases for J; bases not matched to a gene: 7. CDR3 bases: TGTGCCAGCAGCCGGCCGACAGGGGCCGGAAACACCATATATTTT. Translated: CASSRPTGAGNTIYF.

There are many counts of this clone. V usage is TRBV27 and J usage is TRBJ2-1; 10 nucleotides match TRBD1. Germline assignment: CDR1 MNHEY and CDR2 SMNVEV (reference sequence). The CDR3 totals 15 residues. Trimming cost V 5 bases and J 4 bases; bases outside gene matches: 5. CDR3 amino acids: CASSPSGQGYNEQFF. In DNA, the CDR3 is TGTGCCAGCAGTCCTTCGGGACAGGGGTACAATGAGCAGTTCTTC.

The V and J genes are TRBV7-6 and TRBJ1-1, with D maybe TRBD1 (5 bases). The germline CDR1 and CDR2 sequences are SGHVS and FNYEAQ. Trimming shortened V by 5 bases and J by 0 bases, and 25 bases separated the two germline ends. CDR3 length: 19 amino acids. CDR3 bases: TGTGCCAGCAGCCCTAGAACAAGGGAGGACACATACATGAACACTGAAGCTTTCTTT. It yields the protein CASSPRTREDTYMNTEAFF.

V is TRBV10-3 and J is TRBJ2-1, with a weak D call TRBD1 (7 bases). The germline V gene encodes CDR1 ENHRY and CDR2 SYGVKD. This CDR3 comprises 12 residues. The V and J ends lost 10 bases and 7 bases respectively, with 14 bases between them. The CDR3 reads CATTGEANEQFF. DNA of the CDR3: TGTGCCACCACAGGGGAGGCAAATGAGCAGTTCTTC.

CDR3 coding DNA: TGTGCCAGCAGCGAACAGGGTTTAGGGGACTACGAGCAGTACTTC. Residues: CASSEQGLGDYEQYF. This sequence joins TRBV6-1 and TRBJ2-7; the D gene is possibly TRBD1 (6 bases). In germline, CDR1 is MNHNS, CDR2 SASEGT. The V and J ends lost 6 bases and 3 bases respectively, with 18 bases between them. This CDR3 has 15 amino acids.

This clone appeared a few times. The chain recombines TRBV6-1 with TRBJ2-7; TRBD2 aligns across 8 bases. V lost 6 bases, J lost 5 bases, and 6 bases stayed unmatched. Germline-derived CDR1 and CDR2 are MNHNS and SASEGT. The CDR3 is 13 amino acids. The CDR3 loop reads CASSQPGGDEQYF. In nucleotides, the CDR3 is TGTGCCAGCAGCCAACCGGGAGGGGACGAGCAGTACTTC.